The entry that follows covers one T cell receptor (beta chain) sequence. These data originate in a study of blood T cell repertoires in COVID-19. Background on the study: PBMCs, B-cell-depleted T cells, or T cells provided the cDNA or gDNA that made up the material.

Germline-derived CDR1 and CDR2 are LNHDA and SQIVND (reference sequence). The CDR3 has 16 residues. V lost 3 bases and J lost 6; bases outside the gene matches: 6. Profiling relied on immunoSEQ multiplex PCR, and the TCRdb table lists in-frame clones only, not all of them. In the table there are about 120,000 clones, more than 75% of which are singletons. This chain joins TRBV19 and TRBJ1-5; TRBD1 matches at 12 bases. Sequencing input: peripheral blood. The sequence was collected from a man aged 45 to 65 with active COVID-19. The CDR3 DNA reads TGTGCCAGTAGTATGAGGGACAGGGGGCAGGTTCAGCCCCAGCATTTT. It yields the protein CASSMRDRGQVQPQHF.